The table lists the clone carrying this T cell receptor (beta chain) with a few counts. Scientists made TCR beta libraries using quantitative 5'-RACE with molecular barcodes. TCRdb recomputed calls from the 5' RACE reads with MiXCR, one row per CDR3 protein. This sample has roughly 180,000 distinct CDR3 sequences; 9.5% to 15% occur once, and the top ten carry approximately 17%. The data derive from a study of CD8 T cells in ankylosing spondylitis. CDR1 is SEHNR and CDR2 is FQNEAQ in the germline V gene (reference sequence). The CDR3 contains 16 residues. The V segment lost 4 bases and the J segment 5 bases; nucleotides outside the gene matches: 10.

This clonotype was obtained from a male donor with ankylosing spondylitis or in good health (not recorded which). The source material was blood, either unsorted or a sorted T cell fraction (not recorded which). The chain joins TRBV7-9 to TRBJ2-1; 8 positions match TRBD2. The CDR3 sequence: CASSWGAGGRHNEQFF. CDR3 in DNA: TGTGCCAGCAGCTGGGGGGCGGGGGGTCGACACAATGAGCAGTTCTTC.